Listed below are T cell receptor beta chains from one sample, sequenced in a study of vaccination and CD4 T cells after COVID-19. These receptors are not linked to any known antigen. TCRdb independently ran MiXCR on the PCR reads; one entry per CDR3 protein. Of 8,500 to 10,000 distinct CDR3 sequences detected, 34% appear once; the ten largest clones hold roughly 35%. The sample was CD4+ T cells from blood, cultured in vitro. These receptors originate from a human donor in good health. The CDR3 runs from the conserved cysteine through the conserved F or W. The order of the fields is D gene, V gene, J gene, clone size, CDR3 DNA, CDR3 protein. D genes are given only for firm matches. Size is stated for part of the rows, as once, few or many counts, or as a class when the clone is expanded.

D: NA
V: TRBV6-5
J: TRBJ1-6
size: NA
DNA: TGTGCCAGCAGTTACTCGAGTGGCGGGGAGGTTTCACCCCTCCACTTT
CDR3: CASSYSSGGEVSPLHF

D: NA
V: TRBV19
J: TRBJ1-1
size: few
DNA: TGTGCCAGTAATGAGGTGGGGCTCAAAGCTTTCTTT
CDR3: CASNEVGLKAFF

D: NA
V: TRBV2
J: TRBJ1-6
size: NA
DNA: TGTGCCAGCAGCGGGGACAATTCACCCCTCCACTTT
CDR3: CASSGDNSPLHF

D: NA
V: TRBV24-1
J: TRBJ2-1
size: NA
DNA: TGTGCCACCAGCTCCACCAGGAGCTCCTACAATGAGCAGTTCTTC
CDR3: CATSSTRSSYNEQFF

D: NA
V: TRBV7-2
J: TRBJ1-5
size: few
DNA: TGTGCCAGCAGCTTAGGGGCACAGGGCCCACAAGGCACCCAGCATTTT
CDR3: CASSLGAQGPQGTQHF

D: NA
V: TRBV20-1
J: TRBJ1-4
size: NA
DNA: TGCAGTGCTAGAGAACGGACAACTAATGAAAAACTGTTTTTT
CDR3: CSARERTTNEKLFF

D: TRBD1
V: TRBV5-6
J: TRBJ1-2
size: NA
DNA: TGTGCCAGCAGCCTCGGACAGGAGGCCTATGGCTACACCTTC
CDR3: CASSLGQEAYGYTF

D: NA
V: TRBV5-4
J: TRBJ2-7
size: NA
DNA: TGTGCCAGCAGCTATGGGATCTACGAGCAGTACTTC
CDR3: CASSYGIYEQYF

D: TRBD1
V: TRBV5-1
J: TRBJ2-2
size: NA
DNA: TGCGCCAGCAGCTTTATAGGGACAGGGGTCTCCGGGGAGCTGTTTTTT
CDR3: CASSFIGTGVSGELFF

D: TRBD1
V: TRBV6-1
J: TRBJ2-7
size: few
DNA: TGTGCCAGCAGTGAACCGGGACAGGGGGCTTCCTACGAGCAGTACTTC
CDR3: CASSEPGQGASYEQYF

D: NA
V: TRBV19
J: TRBJ1-5
size: few
DNA: TGTGCCAGCGAGTTCCGGGCCTACAATCAGCCCCAGCATTTT
CDR3: CASEFRAYNQPQHF

D: NA
V: TRBV14
J: TRBJ1-1
size: NA
DNA: TGTGCCAGCAGCCAAGTCCCCAGGACGGAAGCTTTCTTT
CDR3: CASSQVPRTEAFF

D: NA
V: TRBV18
J: TRBJ1-1
size: NA
DNA: TGTGCCAGCTCACCACAAGACACTGAAGCTTTCTTT
CDR3: CASSPQDTEAFF

D: NA
V: TRBV12-3/TRBV12-4
J: TRBJ2-7
size: NA
DNA: TGTGCCAGCAGTTTAGGTTTGTCCTACGAGCAGTACTTC
CDR3: CASSLGLSYEQYF

D: NA
V: TRBV6-1
J: TRBJ1-2
size: NA
DNA: TGTGCCAGCAGTAGCAATCGCTATGGCTACACCTTC
CDR3: CASSSNRYGYTF

D: TRBD1
V: TRBV10-3
J: TRBJ2-3
size: few
DNA: TGTGCCATCAGGGACACAGGGGTGGGTACAGATACGCAGTATTTT
CDR3: CAIRDTGVGTDTQYF

D: NA
V: TRBV20-1
J: TRBJ2-6
size: few
DNA: TGCAGTGCTAGAGACGGACACCGCTCTGGGGCCAACGTCCTGACTTTC
CDR3: CSARDGHRSGANVLTF

D: TRBD1
V: TRBV27
J: TRBJ1-5
size: medium-sized
DNA: TGTGCCAGCAGTTCGGGACAGGGAGGGGGTCAGCCCCAGCATTTT
CDR3: CASSSGQGGGQPQHF

D: NA
V: TRBV7-6
J: TRBJ2-2
size: NA
DNA: TGTGCCAGCAGCTTATCCCAGGGTTTAACCGGGGAGCTGTTTTTT
CDR3: CASSLSQGLTGELFF

D: TRBD1
V: TRBV5-1
J: TRBJ1-1
size: NA
DNA: TGCGCCAGCAGCTTGGCTAGACAGGGGAACACTGAAGCTTTCTTT
CDR3: CASSLARQGNTEAFF